This T cell receptor (beta chain) was obtained from a study of identical twins. Broader study findings: In drawing conclusions, the study used cross-sectional statistical analysis and did not follow the same donors.

To note about this clonotype: Its matching antigen is unknown.

The length of the CDR3 is 16 residues. The J segment lost 6 bases and the V segment lost 4 bases, leaving 9 bases of the junction unmatched. CDR1 and CDR2 (germline): SGHTA, FQGNSA. TCRdb called the 5' RACE reads again in MiXCR, with one record for every CDR3 protein. The table records 520,000 or so distinct CDR3 sequences, less than 25% of them present only once. These data also featured in a second study, about T cells expressing NK-cell markers. That work states: Most of the eight sequenced donors tested HCMV-seropositive; one tested seronegative. As a fraction of CD8+ T cells, dominant NKG2C+ clonotypes reached about 1.0-8% in six donors.

The sequencing input was CD4+ T cells sorted from blood. This TCR derives from a woman aged 18-29 years in good health. V gene TRBV7-2 combines with J gene TRBJ2-3; 11 bases agree with TRBD2. The CDR3 DNA reads TGTGCCAGCAGCTCAATAGCGGGAGGGCCAGGGGATACGCAGTATTTT. Translating gives CASSSIAGGPGDTQYF. Full variable domain (rest looked up from reference TRBV7-2 and TRBJ2-3): GAGVSQSPSNKVTEKGKDVELRCDPISGHTALYWYRQSLGQGLEFLIYFQGNSAPDKSGLPSDRFSAERTGGSVSTLTIQRTQQEDSAVYLCASSSIAGGPGDTQYFGPGTRLTVL.